The 8 T cell receptor beta chains presented below share a single source sample, sequenced in a study of Ad26.COV2.S vaccination and SARS-CoV-2 variants (dated by TCRdb to the early 2020s). Libraries came from the immunoSEQ multiplex PCR assay. In TCRdb, the immuneACCESS table is reduced to in-frame sequences with V and J assigned. These tables do not hold every clone; where another copy was compared, an unresolved V gene accounts for under half, and the others remain unexplained. The sample table lists about 350,000 clones, roughly 94% of them with a count of one. 3% to 5% of the sample is in the top ten clones. In light of the paper, this sample's time point label describes: individuals recovered from natural SARS-CoV-2 infection. The input for sequencing was peripheral blood, taken after recovery from COVID-19. Every receptor here comes from a human donor who had recovered from COVID-19.

The CDR3: CASSKTGGINYEQYF. In DNA, the CDR3 is TGTGCCAGCAGCAAGACAGGGGGCATTAACTACGAGCAGTACTTC. The chain combines TRBV2 with TRBJ2-7; 10 bases agree with TRBD1. The V gene end was trimmed by 6 bases and the J gene end by 3 bases; junction bases not matched to a gene: 8. The CDR3 sequence is 15 residues long. The germline V gene has CDR1 SNHLY and CDR2 FYNNEI.

This chain connects TRBV6-2 or TRBV6-3 to TRBJ1-2; possible D gene TRBD1, 5 bases. V lost 3 bases, J lost 5 bases, and 16 bases lay in between. The CDR3 extends over 15 amino acids. Germline V gives CDR1 MNHEY, CDR2 SVGEGT. CDR3 bases: TGTGCCAGCAGTTATCCCCTGGGACGGGAATATGGCTACACCTTC. It codes for CASSYPLGREYGYTF.

The chain recombines TRBV6-5 with TRBJ2-1; TRBD1 matches at 7 bases. Germline trimming cut 2 bases from V and 7 bases from J; bases unmatched to any gene: 8. From germline, CDR1 is MNHEY and CDR2 SVGAGI. There are 15 residues in the CDR3. The CDR3 DNA is TGTGCCAGCAGTTACACGCGACAGGGTTGGAATGAGCAGTTCTTC. Residues: CASSYTRQGWNEQFF.

The chain employs TRBV10-2 and TRBJ1-5; D gene ambiguous. V lost 3 bases to trimming and J lost 5 bases, with 11 bases between them. The CDR3 contains 14 residues. CDR1 and CDR2 from the germline V gene are WSHSY and SAAADI. Here the CDR3 reads CASSDAGEYQPQHF. CDR3 nucleotide sequence: TGCGCCAGCAGTGATGCCGGGGAGTATCAGCCCCAGCATTTT.

The J gene is TRBJ2-1, the V gene TRBV13, with 14 bases aligning to TRBD2. The germline V gene encodes CDR1 PRHDT and CDR2 FYEKMQ (reference sequence). CDR3 length: 17 residues. J lost 6 bases, V lost 2 bases, and 6 bases had no gene match. The CDR3 nucleotides are TGTGCCAGCAGCTTAATCCCGACTAGCGGGGGGGCCAATGAGCAGTTCTTC. Translated, it gives CASSLIPTSGGANEQFF.

As for this clone: In the same sample, other DNA sequences code for this CDR3. The chain couples TRBV6-1 to TRBJ1-6; D gene uncertain. CDR3 length: 16 residues. The V end was cut by 2 bases, the J end by 0 bases, with 8 bases between. Germline V gene lookup returns CDR1 MNHNS and CDR2 SASEGT. The CDR3 DNA is TGTGCCAGCAGTGAACGTGGAAGCTCCTATAATTCACCCCTCCACTTT. Its translation is CASSERGSSYNSPLHF.

The V gene is TRBV7-9, the J gene TRBJ2-1, with D hard to call. Trimming removed 5 bases from V and 7 bases from J, with 24 bases in between. Germline V CDR1 and CDR2: SEHNR, FQNEAQ (reference sequence). CDR3 length equals 17 residues. CDR3 sequence: CASSPVGVPATPNEQFF. The CDR3 DNA reads as TGTGCCAGCAGCCCGGTTGGGGTACCCGCCACGCCGAATGAGCAGTTCTTC.

The genes are TRBV7-3 and TRBJ2-3; a weak D match, TRBD2 (6 bases). The CDR3 consists of 13 residues. Between the trimmed V and J ends, which lost 2 bases and 9 bases, there was a span of 12 bases. The germline CDR1 and CDR2 sequences are SGHTA and FQGTGA. CDR3 in amino acids: CASSLAGLQTQYF. In DNA form, the CDR3 reads TGTGCCAGCAGCTTAGCGGGACTCCAAACGCAGTATTTT.